A single sample is the source of the 2 T cell receptor beta chains below, sequenced in a study of neoadjuvant anti-PD-1 for oral cavity cancer. Method: immunoSEQ multiplex PCR; TCRdb's copy keeps in-frame clones and lacks some. The sample has about 14,000 clones; around 74% are singletons. The time point here: after neoadjuvant nivolumab, at surgical resection. This specimen consisted of PBMCs, obtained after nivolumab (anti-PD-1) treatment. The receptors come from a person between 40 and 85 years old with oral cavity squamous cell carcinoma.

The chain joins TRBV28 to TRBJ2-1; D might be TRBD1 or TRBD2, each matching 6 bases. V was clipped by 7 bases and J by 14 bases, with 15 bases between them. Germline CDR1 and CDR2: MDHEN and SYDVKM. This CDR3 region has 11 residues. This CDR3 is CASKIGGAEFF. As DNA, the CDR3 is TGTGCCAGCAAAATCGGGGGCGCGGAGTTCTTC. Combining the CDR3 with reference TRBV28 and TRBJ2-1 gives the whole variable domain DVKVTQSSRYLVKRTGEKVFLECVQDMDHENMFWYRQDPGLGLRLIYFSYDVKMKEKGDIPEGYSVSREKKERFSLILESASTNQTSMYLCASKIGGAEFFGPGTRLTVL.

This sequence joins TRBV11-2 and TRBJ2-7; a weak D match, TRBD2 (5 bases). The CDR3 totals 17 residues. Per germline, CDR1 SGHAT and CDR2 FQNNGV. Trimming removed 5 bases at V and 6 bases at J, with 26 bases between. This chain's CDR3 is CASSIRPRGGYEVEQYF. CDR3 in DNA: TGTGCCAGCAGCATTCGACCCCGGGGTGGATATGAGGTCGAGCAGTACTTC.